These T cell receptor beta chains were read from a single sample in a study of T-cell memory formation after mild COVID-19. TCRdb ran MiXCR on the 5' RACE reads and lists one entry per CDR3 protein. The sample lists a few hundred thousand distinct CDR3 sequences, approximately 19% seen once, with 20% to 25% in the top ten. Sequenced sample: PBMCs or a T cell subset sorted from them (not recorded which). These receptor sequences come from a man between 18 and 35 years old who had mild COVID-19 (a few samples of this study predate the infection). Cell type and time point are not known. Each CDR3 is given with its conserved first and last residue. A D gene is named only where the DNA matches it firmly. The size field is filled for only some rows; it gives once, few, many or a size class.

>NA|NA|TRBJ1-5|TRBV15
CATSRNLDTYQPQHF
TGTGCCACCAGCAGGAACCTGGACACCTATCAGCCCCAGCATTTT
>NA|NA|TRBJ1-4|TRBV7-9
CASSLGATTNEKLFF
TGTGCCAGCAGCTTAGGGGCCACAACTAATGAAAAACTGTTTTTT
>NA|NA|TRBJ1-1|TRBV27
CASSFGGDTEAFF
TGTGCCAGCAGTTTTGGTGGTGACACTGAAGCTTTCTTT
>NA|NA|TRBJ2-3|TRBV20-1
CSAGGPPDTQYF
TGCAGTGCGGGGGGGCCCCCAGATACGCAGTATTTT
>NA|few|TRBJ2-1|TRBV18
CASSPPGSANEQFF
TGTGCCAGCTCACCACCGGGCTCAGCCAATGAGCAGTTCTTC
>NA|NA|TRBJ2-1|TRBV25-1
CASSPSDRWDNEQFF
TGTGCCAGCAGTCCCTCGGACAGATGGGACAATGAGCAGTTCTTC
>TRBD2|NA|TRBJ2-1|TRBV7-9
CASSDGTSGGAREQFF
TGTGCCAGCAGCGACGGGACTAGCGGGGGGGCCCGAGAGCAGTTCTTC
>NA|few|TRBJ1-2|TRBV3-1
CASSQDHGGAGGYTF
TGTGCCAGCAGCCAAGATCACGGAGGGGCTGGCGGCTACACCTTC
>NA|few|TRBJ1-6|TRBV7-3
CASNESSYNSPLHF
TGTGCCAGCAACGAAAGCTCCTATAATTCACCCCTCCACTTT
>NA|few|TRBJ2-3|TRBV10-1
CASSEPDSYTQYF
TGCGCCAGCAGTGAGCCCGACTCATATACGCAGTATTTT
>NA|few|TRBJ2-2|TRBV9
CASSAHIRRGGGELFF
TGTGCCAGCAGCGCGCATATACGGCGGGGAGGCGGGGAGCTGTTTTTT
>NA|NA|TRBJ2-1|TRBV5-4
CASSLGWTADNEQFF
TGTGCCAGCAGCTTGGGCTGGACAGCAGACAATGAGCAGTTCTTC
>NA|NA|TRBJ2-7|TRBV11-2
CASSLEGGPTSFEQYF
TGTGCCAGCAGCTTAGAGGGGGGGCCGACCTCTTTCGAGCAGTACTTC
>NA|NA|TRBJ2-5|TRBV28
CATLRETQYF
TGTGCCACCCTGAGGGAGACCCAGTACTTC
>NA|few|TRBJ2-2|TRBV12-3/TRBV12-4
CASSPEGRGRGGELFF
TGTGCCAGCAGCCCGGAGGGGAGGGGGCGAGGCGGGGAGCTGTTTTTT
>NA|few|TRBJ2-2|TRBV6-6
CASSYWAGVAGELFF
TGTGCCAGCAGTTACTGGGCAGGGGTGGCCGGGGAGCTGTTTTTT
>NA|few|TRBJ1-5|TRBV7-9
CASSGTDSNQPQHF
TGTGCCAGCAGCGGGACTGATAGCAATCAGCCCCAGCATTTT
>TRBD1|NA|TRBJ2-3|TRBV5-1
CASNTGVVTDTQYF
TGCGCCAGCAACACAGGGGTTGTGACAGATACGCAGTATTTT
>NA|few|TRBJ1-1|TRBV10-2
CAAGQMNTEAFF
TGCGCCGCTGGACAGATGAACACTGAAGCTTTCTTT
>NA|NA|TRBJ1-1|TRBV6-2/TRBV6-3
CASSYSVSRRPNTEAFF
TGTGCCAGCAGTTACTCTGTTAGTCGCAGGCCGAACACTGAAGCTTTCTTT
>NA|NA|TRBJ2-3|TRBV20-1
CSARGGSQRTDTQYF
TGCAGTGCTAGAGGTGGTTCTCAACGCACAGATACGCAGTATTTT
>NA|NA|TRBJ2-6|TRBV7-2
CASSSRRSHDPSGANVLTF
TGTGCCAGCAGCAGCCGCCGGTCCCACGACCCCTCTGGGGCCAACGTCCTGACTTTC
>TRBD2|NA|TRBJ2-3|TRBV5-1
CASASGGAGSTDTQYF
TGCGCCAGCGCCAGCGGGGGGGCCGGGAGCACAGATACGCAGTATTTT
>NA|NA|TRBJ2-3|TRBV9
CASSGRRGVGTDTQYF
TGTGCCAGCAGCGGACGCAGGGGCGTGGGCACAGATACGCAGTATTTT
>NA|NA|TRBJ2-2|TRBV10-3
CAIRQTTGELFF
TGTGCCATCAGACAGACGACCGGGGAGCTGTTTTTT
>NA|NA|TRBJ1-1|TRBV4-2
CASSRSPELGFTEAFF
TGTGCCAGCAGCCGCAGTCCGGAGTTGGGCTTCACTGAAGCTTTCTTT
>NA|few|TRBJ1-1|TRBV11-2
CASTSGGTEAFF
TGTGCCAGCACCTCAGGAGGGACTGAAGCTTTCTTT
>NA|many|TRBJ2-1|TRBV7-2
CASSLVGDSEQFF
TGTGCCAGCAGCTTAGTCGGCGATAGTGAGCAGTTCTTC
>NA|NA|TRBJ2-2|TRBV9
CASSFQTGELFF
TGTGCCAGCAGCTTCCAGACCGGGGAGCTGTTTTTT
>NA|few|TRBJ1-1|TRBV2
CASSGEGLGTEAFF
TGTGCCAGCAGTGGGGAGGGTTTGGGCACTGAAGCTTTCTTT
>NA|NA|TRBJ1-3|TRBV3-1
CASSREGLENTIYF
TGTGCCAGCAGCCGCGAGGGGCTGGAAAACACCATATATTTT
>TRBD1|NA|TRBJ2-3|TRBV20-1
CSAADRALDTQYF
TGCAGTGCCGCGGACAGGGCGCTGGATACGCAGTATTTT
>TRBD2|few|TRBJ2-3|TRBV20-1
CSAMVGAGGPDTQYF
TGCAGTGCTATGGTCGGGGCGGGGGGCCCGGATACGCAGTATTTT
>NA|few|TRBJ1-2|TRBV7-2
CASSPDSEGRKGYTF
TGTGCCAGCAGCCCCGATTCTGAGGGTCGAAAGGGCTACACCTTC
>TRBD2|NA|TRBJ2-5|TRBV20-1
CSASRGGAQETQYF
TGCAGTGCTAGCCGCGGGGGGGCTCAAGAGACCCAGTACTTC
>TRBD2|NA|TRBJ2-3|TRBV20-1
CSAGLAGTDTQYF
TGCAGTGCCGGACTAGCGGGCACAGATACGCAGTATTTT
>TRBD1|few|TRBJ2-1|TRBV24-1
CATSDRTGLGNEQFF
TGTGCCACCAGTGACCGGACAGGGTTGGGGAATGAGCAGTTCTTC
>TRBD1|once|TRBJ1-1|TRBV28
CASSLPRGATEAFF
TGTGCCAGCAGTTTGCCCAGGGGGGCCACTGAAGCTTTCTTT
>TRBD1|once|TRBJ1-1|TRBV3-1
CASSRGQVQAFF
TGTGCCAGCAGCCGGGGACAGGTTCAAGCTTTCTTT
>TRBD1|few|TRBJ1-3|TRBV4-3
CASSFRDRGEGNTIYF
TGCGCCAGCAGCTTCCGGGACAGGGGCGAAGGAAACACCATATATTTT
>NA|few|TRBJ2-1|TRBV7-2
CASSPPGAWWHNEQFF
TGTGCCAGCAGCCCCCCGGGGGCGTGGTGGCACAATGAGCAGTTCTTC
>TRBD1|few|TRBJ2-3|TRBV4-3
CASSRDRSTDTQYF
TGCGCCAGCAGCCGGGACAGAAGCACAGATACGCAGTATTTT
>NA|few|TRBJ2-7|TRBV5-8
CASSLGGRSEQYF
TGTGCCAGCAGCTTGGGAGGGCGTAGCGAGCAGTACTTC
>NA|NA|TRBJ1-2|TRBV4-3
CASSQDGDAALYGYTF
TGCGCCAGCAGCCAAGATGGGGACGCTGCCCTCTATGGCTACACCTTC
>NA|NA|TRBJ1-1|TRBV10-2
CASGGVGVNTEAFF
TGCGCCAGCGGTGGAGTGGGAGTGAACACTGAAGCTTTCTTT
>TRBD2|NA|TRBJ2-2|TRBV6-6
CASRTWRWALAVGELFF
TGTGCCAGCAGGACCTGGAGGTGGGCCCTAGCGGTCGGGGAGCTGTTTTTT
>TRBD1|NA|TRBJ2-5|TRBV11-2
CASSLDGTGGDETQYF
TGTGCCAGCAGCTTAGACGGGACAGGGGGCGACGAGACCCAGTACTTC
>TRBD1|many|TRBJ2-4|TRBV5-1
CASRTGLAKNIQYF
TGCGCCAGCAGGACAGGGTTAGCCAAAAACATTCAGTACTTC
>NA|NA|TRBJ2-7|TRBV29-1
CSARGLGYEQYF
TGCAGCGCCCGCGGGCTGGGGTACGAGCAGTACTTC
>NA|NA|TRBJ1-2|TRBV2
CASSTTTVGGYTF
TGTGCCAGCAGTACCACGACAGTCGGGGGCTACACCTTC
>NA|NA|TRBJ1-1|TRBV20-1
CSARDPGGTEAFF
TGCAGTGCTAGAGATCCGGGGGGCACTGAAGCTTTCTTT
>TRBD1|NA|TRBJ2-7|TRBV10-3
CAISETGTGGNEQYF
TGTGCCATCAGTGAAACCGGGACAGGGGGCAACGAGCAGTACTTC
>NA|NA|TRBJ2-6|TRBV7-2
CASTLDRLSGANVLTF
TGTGCCAGCACCCTGGACCGGCTCTCTGGGGCCAACGTCCTGACTTTC